This T cell receptor (beta chain) was profiled in a study of T-cell reconstitution after alpha-beta-depleted transplantation in children. Study findings and constraints: T-cell numbers and diversity, one year after transplant, stemmed largely from T cells that were newly produced.

The authors prepared the TCRbeta library with unique molecular identifiers. MiXCR, applied by TCRdb to the PCR reads, yields one record per CDR3 protein. Among about 90,000 distinct CDR3 sequences listed, about 14% were seen once. CDR3 length: 15 residues. Germline CDR1 and CDR2: LGHDT and YNNKEL (reference sequence). V lost 1 base to trimming and J lost 4 bases, with 13 bases between them. Remarks on this clonotype: Its antigen is unidentified.

The sequencing here drew on PBMCs, mostly from graft donor cells, taken 180 days after TCRalphabeta/CD19-depleted stem cell transplant. The rearrangement uses TRBV3-1 and TRBJ2-5, with D perhaps matching TRBD1 (6 bases). The TCR comes from a male patient aged 2-15 years who had a stem cell transplant for acute lymphoblastic leukemia, so the T cells may come from the graft donor. The DNA for the CDR3 is TGTGCCAGCAGCCAAGGAAACAGGGTCGGAGAGACCCAGTACTTC. As protein: CASSQGNRVGETQYF.